Sequencing of this T cell receptor (beta chain) was carried out in a study of identical twins. Study-wide points: There were fewer insertions in abundant cord blood beta clonotypes, but memory repertoires showed no such pattern.

Template switching added a universal primer site, and cDNA bore unique molecular identifiers. TCRdb reprocessed the 5' RACE reads via MiXCR and lists one record per CDR3 protein. There are about 660,000 distinct CDR3 sequences in the sample; approximately 9% occur only once, and approximately 0.89% lies in the top ten. The J segment lost 0 bases and the V segment lost 1 base, leaving 9 bases of the junction unmatched. The CDR3 length is 17 residues. CDR1 and CDR2 (germline): MNHEY, SMNVEV (reference sequence). In its sample, this clonotype was seen a few times. Its antigen remains unknown. These records were also assigned to another study, of yellow fever vaccine responses in identical twins. That work contributes: Twins reportedly mounted vaccine T cell responses that seemed partly convergent, partly personalized.

The TCR sequence derives from a woman in her late teens or twenties in good health. Material: PBMCs. The chain carries TRBV27 and TRBJ2-7, with 7 positions matching TRBD1. The CDR3 DNA is TGTGCCAGCAGTTTATTTGGGGCAGGGGGAGTCTCCTACGAGCAGTACTTC. Amino acids: CASSLFGAGGVSYEQYF.